The clone carrying this T cell receptor beta chain was detected many times. No antigen is known for it. Each CDR3 protein gets one entry after TCRdb re-called the reads with MiXCR. The repertoire includes approximately 300,000 distinct CDR3 sequences, about 25% of them detected once, and more than 10% sits in the top ten. The CDR3 is 16 amino acids. Per the germline V gene, CDR1 is SGHTA and CDR2 is FQGNSA. V was clipped by 5 bases and J by 4 bases, with 17 bases between them. The data stem from a study of T cell repertoires in cytomegalovirus infection. General study results and limits: Cumulative public TCR beta family frequency identified CMV carriers with the relevant HLA.

Sequences were derived from cultured PBMCs, sampled from culture after CMV antigen stimulation. The rearrangement links TRBV7-2 to TRBJ2-2, with a possible D match to TRBD1 (6 bases). This TCR derives from a human donor in good health (CMV status not recorded). Some clones in this sample may be carry-over from other donors' samples. The CDR3 region has the DNA TGTGCCAGCAGCATTAGGTTGGGGGCGCCCACCGGGGAGCTGTTTTTT. Protein sequence: CASSIRLGAPTGELFF.